A selection of T cell receptor beta chains follows, all from one sample in a study of blood T cells in healthy people across ages. TCRdb reanalysed the 5' RACE reads using MiXCR and keeps one entry per CDR3 protein. The table includes about 800,000 distinct CDR3 sequences, 58% detected once. The sequencing sample was made of blood. The receptor set was obtained from a man in his thirties or forties in good health. CDR3s include the opening cysteine and the closing phenylalanine or tryptophan. The D gene is left open where the match is weak. Some rows have no size entry. The others give once, few or many, or a class for an expanded clone.

clone size	CDR3 length	D gene	V gene	J gene	CDR3 DNA	CDR3 protein
-	15	-	TRBV20-1	TRBJ2-3	TGCAGTGCTAGAGATCTTGGGGGAGCCACAGATACGCAGTATTTT	CSARDLGGATDTQYF
few	14	TRBD2	TRBV20-1	TRBJ2-3	TGCAGTGCTAGAGCGGCTAGCGGTCGGGATACGCAGTATTTT	CSARAASGRDTQYF
-	15	TRBD1	TRBV7-9	TRBJ1-2	TGTGCCAGCAGCTTAGATCCCGGGACAGACTTTGGCTACACCTTC	CASSLDPGTDFGYTF
-	17	-	TRBV4-1	TRBJ2-7	TGCGCCAGCAGCCAAGATCACGGGACCCCAATATACAATGAGCAGTACTTC	CASSQDHGTPIYNEQYF
-	16	TRBD2	TRBV4-3	TRBJ2-5	TGCGCCAGCAGCCAAGAAGGCGCGGGAGGGTTTAATGAGCAGTACTTC	CASSQEGAGGFNEQYF
-	13	-	TRBV6-5	TRBJ2-1	TGTGCCAGCAGTTACTCCGGGAACAATGAGCAGTTCTTC	CASSYSGNNEQFF
-	14	-	TRBV28	TRBJ1-2	TGTGCCAGCAGTACCCCCGGGCAGCCCTATGGCTACACCTTC	CASSTPGQPYGYTF
-	12	-	TRBV9	TRBJ2-1	TGTGCCAGCAGCGTAGTTGCCTATGAGCAGTTCTTT	CASSVVAYEQFF
-	11	-	TRBV2	TRBJ1-2	TGTGCCAGCAATCTCAGGGGCGGCTACACCTTC	CASNLRGGYTF
once	16	-	TRBV7-9	TRBJ1-2	TGTGCCAGCAGCCCCCGTGGGGTACAGGGATGGGATGGCTACACCTTC	CASSPRGVQGWDGYTF
-	13	-	TRBV10-3	TRBJ2-5	TGTGCCATCCGCAGACATCCGAAGGAGACCCAGTACTTC	CAIRRHPKETQYF
-	9	-	TRBV20-1	TRBJ2-3	TGCAGGCTAGGAGGTACGCAGTATTTT	CRLGGTQYF
many	16	TRBD2	TRBV7-2	TRBJ2-3	TGTGCCAGCAGCTTACATGGACTAGCGGGGCAAGATACGCAGTATTTT	CASSLHGLAGQDTQYF
-	12	-	TRBV19	TRBJ1-2	TGTGCCAGTAGTACCTCGTCGGGCGGCTACACCTTC	CASSTSSGGYTF
-	16	TRBD2	TRBV28	TRBJ2-1	TGTGCCAGCAGTTTGGGGGGACGTCGGCGGGGGTTTGGGCAGTTCTTC	CASSLGGRRRGFGQFF
-	14	-	TRBV7-9	TRBJ1-4	TGTGCCAGCAGCTTAGGAGGGTTTAATGAAAAACTGTTTTTT	CASSLGGFNEKLFF
-	15	TRBD1	TRBV12-3/TRBV12-4	TRBJ1-2	TGTGCCAGCAGTGCCTGGGACAGGCCGGCCTATGGCTACACCTTC	CASSAWDRPAYGYTF
-	13	-	TRBV20-1	TRBJ1-2	TGCAGTGCTAGTTCGGACACCCCAGAGGGCTACACCTTC	CSASSDTPEGYTF
-	14	-	TRBV6-6	TRBJ2-1	TGTGCCAGCAGTTACGCCGAGCGACAAGAGACCCAGTTCTTC	CASSYAERQETQFF
-	15	-	TRBV27	TRBJ1-6	TGTGCCAGCAGAACCCCGGGAGTAGGGGTTTCACCCCTCCACTTT	CASRTPGVGVSPLHF
once	16	TRBD2	TRBV27	TRBJ2-1	TGTGCCAGCAGTCATAGCGCGGGAGAGGCGTACAATGAGCAGTTCTTC	CASSHSAGEAYNEQFF
-	16	TRBD1	TRBV9	TRBJ2-7	TGTGCCAGCAGCGTAGGAGGACAGGGCGGATCCTACGAGCAGTACTTC	CASSVGGQGGSYEQYF
-	15	TRBD1	TRBV4-1	TRBJ1-1	TGCGCCAGCAGCCAACGACAGGGCGGGGACACTGAAGCTTTCTTT	CASSQRQGGDTEAFF
-	13	-	TRBV15	TRBJ2-1	TGTGCCACCAGCAGAGACCACGGGTATGAGCAGTTCTTC	CATSRDHGYEQFF
few	12	-	TRBV28	TRBJ2-5	TGTGCCAGCAGTTTGGAGATCGAGACCCAGTACTTC	CASSLEIETQYF
-	13	TRBD1	TRBV20-1	TRBJ1-5	TGCAGTGCAACAGGGGGAAACAATCAGCCCCAGCATTTT	CSATGGNNQPQHF
-	13	TRBD1	TRBV28	TRBJ2-7	TGTGCCAGCAGCGGGACAGGGGGCCACGAGCAGTACTTC	CASSGTGGHEQYF
-	13	-	TRBV7-2	TRBJ2-5	TGTGCCAGCAGCTTAAAAAGTCAAGAGACCCAGTACTTC	CASSLKSQETQYF
-	16	-	TRBV6-1	TRBJ2-5	TGTGCCAGCAAAGATGAATGGAGGGGGGGCCAAGAGACCCAGTACTTC	CASKDEWRGGQETQYF
-	15	-	TRBV11-2	TRBJ1-5	TGTGCCAGCAGCTTATCAACATCCACTTATCAGCCCCAGCATTTT	CASSLSTSTYQPQHF
-	12	TRBD1	TRBV10-3	TRBJ2-1	TGTGCCATCAGTGGAGGGGGCAGTGAGCAGTTCTTC	CAISGGGSEQFF
-	13	-	TRBV25-1	TRBJ2-4	TGTGCCAGCAGTGAACTGGGGACGGGAGAGCAGTACTTC	CASSELGTGEQYF
-	14	-	TRBV6-5	TRBJ2-3	TGTACCAGCAGTCCTGGAGATGCCACAGATACGCAGTATTTT	CTSSPGDATDTQYF
-	15	-	TRBV5-1	TRBJ2-5	TGCGCCAGCAGCTTCGGGACTTCAGGCAAAGAGACCCAGTACTTC	CASSFGTSGKETQYF
-	14	TRBD2	TRBV29-1	TRBJ2-2	TGCAGCGTTGATCGCGGGAGAAACACCGGGGAGCTGTTTTTT	CSVDRGRNTGELFF
-	16	-	TRBV6-2/TRBV6-3	TRBJ1-5	TGTGCCAGCAGCCGAACAGGAGCTAATAGCAATCAGCCCCAGCATTTT	CASSRTGANSNQPQHF
few	15	-	TRBV5-1	TRBJ2-7	TGCGCCAGCAGCCCCTCAGGGGGGGGCGAATACGAGCAGTACTTC	CASSPSGGGEYEQYF
-	15	TRBD2	TRBV11-3	TRBJ2-1	TGTGCCAGCAGCCCCCCTGGGACTAGCGTCAATGAGCAGTTCTTC	CASSPPGTSVNEQFF
few	14	-	TRBV11-1	TRBJ2-3	TGTGCCAGCAGCCTGCAGGGCTTCTTTGATACGCAGTATTTT	CASSLQGFFDTQYF
-	15	TRBD1	TRBV6-5	TRBJ1-2	TGTGCCAGCAGTTACTCGACGGTGACAGGGAATGGCTACACCTTC	CASSYSTVTGNGYTF
few	13	TRBD1	TRBV6-2/TRBV6-3	TRBJ2-1	TGTGCCAGCAGACGTTCCGGGACAGAGAAACAGTTCTTC	CASRRSGTEKQFF
-	15	-	TRBV20-1	TRBJ2-4	TGCAGTGCTAGAGCCGTTGCAGCGTCCAAAAACATTCAGTACTTC	CSARAVAASKNIQYF
-	15	-	TRBV20-1	TRBJ2-7	TGCAGTGCCCAGCGGCTGGATGATGTCTCCTACGAGCAGTACTTC	CSAQRLDDVSYEQYF
-	14	TRBD1	TRBV5-1	TRBJ2-1	TGCGCCAGCAGCGTGACAGGGAACTACAATGAGCAGTTCTTC	CASSVTGNYNEQFF
-	17	TRBD2	TRBV11-2	TRBJ2-5	TGTGCCAGCAGCTTTTTACTAGCGGGGGTTCTCCAAGAGACCCAGTACTTC	CASSFLLAGVLQETQYF
-	14	TRBD2	TRBV10-3	TRBJ2-7	TGTGCCATCAGTGACCCAGCGGGGAACTACGAGCAGTACTTC	CAISDPAGNYEQYF
-	15	TRBD1	TRBV28	TRBJ1-4	TGTGCCAGCAGTTCTCAGGACAGGGCTGGAGAAAAGCTGTTTTTT	CASSSQDRAGEKLFF
-	14	TRBD2	TRBV6-5	TRBJ2-3	TGTGCCAGTACGGGAGGGCTCAGCACAGATACGCAGTATTTT	CASTGGLSTDTQYF
few	15	-	TRBV28	TRBJ2-7	TGTGCCAGCAGTCCTCCCCGGGGAGATGCTTACGAGCAGTACTTC	CASSPPRGDAYEQYF
many	12	-	TRBV7-6	TRBJ2-7	TGTGCCAGCAGCGATCGATCCTACGAGCAGTACTTC	CASSDRSYEQYF
-	14	TRBD1	TRBV15	TRBJ2-7	TGTGCCACCAGCACGGGACAGTTCTCCTACGAGCAGTACTTC	CATSTGQFSYEQYF
few	15	TRBD2	TRBV7-2	TRBJ2-1	TGTGCCAGCAGCTCCTTAGCGGGATCCGCCAATGAGCAGTTCTTC	CASSSLAGSANEQFF
-	14	-	TRBV6-2/TRBV6-3	TRBJ2-1	TGTGCCAGCAGCCCCACCTACAAGTGGCCGGAGCAGTTCTTC	CASSPTYKWPEQFF
-	14	TRBD1	TRBV12-3/TRBV12-4	TRBJ2-1	TGTGCCAGCACCAGGACAGGGGATGACAATGAGCAGTTCTTC	CASTRTGDDNEQFF
-	15	-	TRBV12-5	TRBJ2-3	TGTGCTAGTGGTTCGGGACGGTTTAGCACAGATACGCAGTATTTT	CASGSGRFSTDTQYF
few	12	-	TRBV10-3	TRBJ1-6	TGTGCCATCAGTGGGGGGGATTCACCCCTCCACTTT	CAISGGDSPLHF
-	14	-	TRBV5-5	TRBJ1-1	TGTGCCAGCAGCTTGGTCCACGGCGCGGCTGAAGCTTTCTTT	CASSLVHGAAEAFF
few	14	TRBD1	TRBV7-2	TRBJ1-1	TGTGCCAGCAGCTTAGGGGGGACAGGAAGCGAAGCTTTCTTT	CASSLGGTGSEAFF
-	19	TRBD2	TRBV28	TRBJ2-5	TGTGCCAGCAGAGGATCCTACGGACTAGCGGGAGGAAAAGGCGAGACCCAGTACTTC	CASRGSYGLAGGKGETQYF